These 17 T cell receptor beta chains were sequenced from one sample in a study of PD-L1 blockade in urothelial cancer. Time point specified: pretreatment peripheral blood. TCRdb's copy holds only in-frame clones and misses some; the assay was immunoSEQ multiplex PCR. The repertoire has fewer than 50,000 clones, less than 85% of them found once; the top ten carry over 9.5%. This material consisted of PBMCs, taken around atezolizumab (anti-PD-L1) treatment. The receptors derive from a man between 65 and 85 years old with urothelial cancer.

V gene TRBV2 combines with J gene TRBJ2-3, with 8 nucleotides matching TRBD2. Germline lookup yields CDR1 SNHLY and CDR2 FYNNEI. The CDR3 extends over 14 amino acids. The J segment lost 0 bases and the V segment lost 6 bases, leaving 2 bases of the junction unmatched. The CDR3 bases are TGTGCCAGCAGCCGGGGGGGAAGCACAGATACGCAGTATTTT. Translation: CASSRGGSTDTQYF.

This chain links TRBV2 with TRBJ2-1; no firm D call. The ends were cut back, 8 bases at V and 8 bases at J, with 10 bases in the middle. Germline V gives CDR1 SNHLY, CDR2 FYNNEI. The CDR3 has 11 amino acids. This chain's CDR3 is CASGEGDEQFF. DNA for the CDR3: TGTGCCAGCGGGGAAGGAGATGAGCAGTTCTTC.

Comment on this clone: One end of the junction varies from germline; a read error may be responsible. The J gene is TRBJ2-7, the V gene TRBV5-4; 11 nucleotides match TRBD1. The germline V gene has CDR1 SGHNT and CDR2 YYREEE (reference sequence). The CDR3 totals 15 residues. The CDR3 is CASSPGQGVSNEQYF. CDR3 sequence (DNA): TGTGCCAGCAGCCCGGGACAGGGGGTCTCCAACGAGCAGTACTTC. The full variable domain, in which reference TRBV5-4 and TRBJ2-7 provide the parts outside the CDR3, is ETGVTQSPTHLIKTRGQQVTLRCSSQSGHNTVSWYQQALGQGPQFIFQYYREEENGRGNFPPRFSGLQFPNYSSELNVNALELDDSALYLCASSPGQGVSNEQYFGPGTRLTVT.

V and J are TRBV2 and TRBJ2-7; 10 positions match TRBD1. The CDR3 consists of 16 residues. Germline CDR1 and CDR2: SNHLY and FYNNEI. V lost 0 bases, J lost 2 bases, and 4 bases stayed unmatched. This CDR3 reads CASSEAAGTGAYEQYF. The CDR3 DNA sequence: TGTGCCAGCAGTGAAGCAGCCGGGACAGGGGCCTACGAGCAGTACTTC.

The chain has TRBV19 and TRBJ2-2; 11 nucleotides match TRBD2. CDR1 is LNHDA, CDR2 SQIVND, per germline (reference sequence). J gave up 7 bases and V 6 bases, and 10 bases lay outside the gene matches. This CDR3 comprises 16 residues. CDR3 in DNA: TGTGCCAGTAGAAGCCTAGCGGGAGGTCTCAGCGGGGAGCTGTTTTTT. Amino acid sequence: CASRSLAGGLSGELFF.

The chain joins TRBV5-1 to TRBJ2-1; 9 bases map to TRBD2. Germline lookup yields CDR1 SGHRS and CDR2 YFSETQ. Trimming took 5 bases from V and 5 from J; bases not matched to a gene: 2. There are 13 residues in the CDR3. The CDR3, as DNA: TGCGCCAGCAGTACTAGCGGGCACAATGAGCAGTTCTTC. Its protein is CASSTSGHNEQFF.

J is TRBJ2-2 and V is TRBV11-3; 7 nucleotides line up with TRBD1. Trimming at V came to 3 bases and at J to 7 bases, leaving 5 bases not matched to a gene. The CDR3 runs to 14 residues. Per the germline V gene, CDR1 is SGHNT and CDR2 is YENEEA. The DNA for the CDR3 is TGTGCCAGCAGCTTCACAGGGGCGCGCGGGGAGCTGTTTTTT. Its protein is CASSFTGARGELFF.

This chain joins TRBV7-9 and TRBJ2-7; 9 nucleotides line up with TRBD2. Per germline, CDR1 SEHNR and CDR2 FQNEAQ (reference sequence). The length of the CDR3 is 16 residues. Trimming at V came to 1 base and at J to 0 bases, leaving 4 bases not matched to a gene. The CDR3 is CASSLGAGGHSYEQYF. The CDR3 nucleotides are TGTGCCAGCAGCTTAGGGGCGGGGGGGCACTCCTACGAGCAGTACTTC. Complete variable domain (other parts from reference TRBV7-9 and TRBJ2-7): DTGVSQNPRHKITKRGQNVTFRCDPISEHNRLYWYRQTLGQGPEFLTYFQNEAQLEKSRLLSDRFSAERPKGSFSTLEIQRTEQGDSAMYLCASSLGAGGHSYEQYFGPGTRLTVT.

The chain combines TRBV6-7 with TRBJ2-7; TRBD1 matches 7 bases. TRBV6-7 is an ORF, and what it does is uncertain. The V and J ends lost 5 bases and 0 bases, in that order; junction bases with no gene match: 10. The CDR3 consists of 16 residues. The CDR3 spells CASSPKTGYPSYEQYF. CDR3 in DNA: TGTGCCAGCAGTCCCAAGACAGGGTACCCCTCCTACGAGCAGTACTTC.

The chain is built from TRBV27 and TRBJ2-7; TRBD2 is a possible D gene (5 bases). The V end lost 5 bases, the J end lost 7 bases, and 21 bases lay between the germline ends. The length of the CDR3 is 15 residues. Germline-derived CDR1 and CDR2 are MNHEY and SMNVEV (reference sequence). The CDR3 spells CASSARLGLPGEQYF. Written as DNA, the CDR3 is TGTGCCAGCAGTGCCCGCCTCGGACTGCCTGGGGAGCAGTACTTC.

This chain joins TRBV5-1 and TRBJ1-1, with 8 nucleotides matching TRBD1. J gave up 7 bases and V 4 bases, and 9 bases lay outside the gene matches. The CDR3 contains 14 residues. CDR1 is SGHRS and CDR2 is YFSETQ in the germline V gene. CDR3 nucleotide sequence: TGCGCCAGCAGCGCGACAGGGGAAGGAGGTGAAGCTTTCTTT. Protein product: CASSATGEGGEAFF.

By sample fraction, this clone is medium-sized (0.01 to 0.1%). V is TRBV28 and J is TRBJ1-5, with D hard to call. CDR3 length equals 14 residues. The V end lost 2 bases, the J end lost 4 bases, and 9 bases lay between the germline ends. Germline V CDR1 and CDR2: MDHEN, SYDVKM. The DNA for the CDR3 is TGTGCCAGCAGTTTAGAGGATTGGAATCAGCCCCAGCATTTT. Amino acid sequence: CASSLEDWNQPQHF.

The genes are TRBV19 and TRBJ2-1; 12 bases align to TRBD2. CDR1 is LNHDA and CDR2 is SQIVND in the germline V gene (reference sequence). J lost 4 bases, V lost 5 bases, and 6 bases had no gene match. The CDR3 has 16 amino acids. The CDR3 loop is CASSPWTSGKYNEQFF. The CDR3 region has the DNA TGTGCCAGTAGTCCTTGGACTAGCGGGAAGTACAATGAGCAGTTCTTC.

The chain combines TRBV7-2 with TRBJ2-1; TRBD2 agrees at 8 bases. The germline gives CDR1 SGHTA, CDR2 FQGNSA. With V trimmed by 0 bases and J by 8 bases, 12 bases remained unmatched. This CDR3 region has 17 residues. CDR3: CASSLARGLAGDDEQFF. CDR3 nucleotide sequence: TGTGCCAGCAGCTTAGCGAGGGGCCTAGCGGGCGACGATGAGCAGTTCTTC.

The V gene is TRBV18, the J gene TRBJ2-7; D not certain. Germline assignment: CDR1 KGHSH and CDR2 LQKENI. The CDR3 sequence is 11 residues long. V lost 4 bases, J lost 5 bases, and 6 bases lay in between. DNA for the CDR3: TGTGCCAGCTCACTGAGCCACGAGCAGTACTTC. This translates into CASSLSHEQYF.

Here the CDR3 reads CASSIVGQGASGANVLTF. CDR3 in DNA: TGTGCCAGTAGTATAGTTGGACAGGGGGCCTCTGGGGCCAACGTCCTGACTTTC. The chain joins TRBV19 to TRBJ2-6; TRBD1 matches 11 bases. This CDR3 is 18 amino acids long. Germline CDR1 is LNHDA and CDR2 is SQIVND (reference sequence). Trimming removed 1 base from V and 0 bases from J; junction bases left unmatched: 2.

As DNA, the CDR3 is TGTGCCAGCAGCTTAAGGGGCATCTCGGGAGGCCCGAACACCGGGGAGCTGTTTTTT. This encodes CASSLRGISGGPNTGELFF. V is TRBV7-9 and J is TRBJ2-2, with TRBD2 matching 7 bases. The CDR3 is 19 amino acids. Germline CDR1 is SEHNR and CDR2 is FQNEAQ (reference sequence). With V trimmed by 2 bases and J by 0 bases, 12 bases remained unmatched.